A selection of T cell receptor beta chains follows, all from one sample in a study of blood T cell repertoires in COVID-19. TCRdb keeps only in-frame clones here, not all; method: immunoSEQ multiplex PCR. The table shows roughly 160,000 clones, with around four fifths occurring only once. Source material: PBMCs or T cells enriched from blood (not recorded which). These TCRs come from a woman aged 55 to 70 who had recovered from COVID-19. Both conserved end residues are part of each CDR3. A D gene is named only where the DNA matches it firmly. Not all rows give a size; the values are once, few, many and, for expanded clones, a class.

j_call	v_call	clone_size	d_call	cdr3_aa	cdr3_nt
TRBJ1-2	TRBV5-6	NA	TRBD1	CASRTGTANYGYTF	TGTGCCAGCAGGACCGGGACAGCTAACTATGGCTACACCTTC
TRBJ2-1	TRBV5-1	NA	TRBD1	CASKPGQGANEQFF	TGCGCCAGCAAACCGGGACAGGGGGCGAATGAGCAGTTCTTC
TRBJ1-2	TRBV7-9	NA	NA	CASSLEPGPKNYGYTF	TGTGCCAGCAGCTTAGAGCCGGGTCCCAAGAACTATGGCTACACCTTC
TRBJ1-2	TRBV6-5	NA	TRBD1	CASTSQGAIYGYTF	TGTGCCAGCACGTCGCAGGGGGCGATCTATGGCTACACCTTC
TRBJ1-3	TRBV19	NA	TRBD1	CASGSLRDSSGNTIYF	TGTGCCAGTGGATCTCTTCGGGACAGCTCTGGAAACACCATATATTTT
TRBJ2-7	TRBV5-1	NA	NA	CASSTEPRRGQYF	TGCGCCAGCAGTACGGAACCTCGGCGGGGGCAGTACTTC
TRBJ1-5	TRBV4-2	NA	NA	CASSRNRDTNQPQHF	TGTGCCAGCAGCCGAAACCGGGACACAAATCAGCCCCAGCATTTT
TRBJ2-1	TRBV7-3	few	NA	CASSLTGTYNEQFF	TGTGCCAGCAGCTTAACAGGGACTTACAATGAGCAGTTCTTC
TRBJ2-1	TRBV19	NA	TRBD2	CASSIGLAGVGYNEQFF	TGTGCCAGTAGTATAGGGCTAGCGGGAGTCGGCTACAATGAGCAGTTCTTC
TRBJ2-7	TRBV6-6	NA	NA	CASSDALGSYEQYF	TGTGCCAGCAGTGACGCACTAGGCTCCTACGAGCAGTACTTC
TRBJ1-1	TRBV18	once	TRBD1	CASSPLATGGRTEAFF	TGTGCCAGCTCACCACTCGCGACAGGGGGGAGGACTGAAGCTTTCTTT
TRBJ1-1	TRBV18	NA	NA	CASSPMRAGNTEAFF	TGTGCCAGCTCACCTATGAGGGCTGGGAACACTGAAGCTTTCTTT
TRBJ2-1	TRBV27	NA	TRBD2	CASSLSSGVNEQFF	TGTGCCAGCAGTTTGTCTAGCGGGGTAAATGAGCAGTTCTTC
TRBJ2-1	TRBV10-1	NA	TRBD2	CANRAGYNEQFF	TGCGCCAACCGAGCGGGATACAATGAGCAGTTCTTC
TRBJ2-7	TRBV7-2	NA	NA	CASSPPGLPAYEQYF	TGTGCCAGCAGCCCCCCAGGGTTACCGGCCTACGAGCAGTACTTC
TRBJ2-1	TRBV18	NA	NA	CASSISVYNEQFF	TGTGCCAGCTCAATTTCGGTTTACAATGAGCAGTTCTTC
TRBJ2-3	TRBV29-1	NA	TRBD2	CSVTSGAPDTQYF	TGCAGCGTGACTAGCGGGGCTCCAGATACGCAGTATTTT
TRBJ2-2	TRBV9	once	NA	CASTRNSGELFF	TGTGCCAGCACCCGAAACTCCGGGGAGCTGTTTTTT
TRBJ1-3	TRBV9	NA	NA	CASSVGGDTIYF	TGTGCCAGCAGCGTAGGAGGAGACACCATATATTTT
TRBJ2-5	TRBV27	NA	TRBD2	CASSLSILAGGQETQYF	TGTGCCAGCAGTTTATCGATACTAGCGGGAGGGCAAGAGACCCAGTACTTC
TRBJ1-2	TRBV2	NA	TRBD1	CASCEGQGDRGYTF	TGTGCCAGCTGCGAAGGACAGGGGGATCGAGGCTACACCTTC
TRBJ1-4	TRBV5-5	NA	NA	CASSRNEKLFF	TGTGCCAGCAGCCGGAATGAAAAACTGTTTTTT
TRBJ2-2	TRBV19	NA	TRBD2	CASSTTSGGSSGELFF	TGTGCCAGTAGTACGACTAGCGGGGGGTCGTCCGGGGAGCTGTTTTTT
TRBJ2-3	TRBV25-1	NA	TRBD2	CASSAHRGSGGPGGTQYF	TGTGCCAGCAGTGCCCACCGGGGATCGGGAGGGCCGGGAGGTACGCAGTATTTT
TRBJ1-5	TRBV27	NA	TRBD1	CASSPRGLRDQPQHF	TGTGCCAGCAGTCCCAGGGGGCTCAGGGATCAGCCCCAGCATTTT
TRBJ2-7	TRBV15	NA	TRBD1	CATSGGWTGMSYEQYF	TGTGCCACCAGCGGAGGGTGGACAGGGATGTCCTACGAGCAGTACTTC
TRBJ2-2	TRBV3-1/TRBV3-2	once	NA	CASGPDPRAGELFF	TGTGCCAGCGGCCCTGACCCACGGGCCGGGGAGCTGTTTTTT
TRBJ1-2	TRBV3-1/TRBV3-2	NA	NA	CASSHSTFSGTEYGYTF	TGTGCCAGCAGCCATTCTACATTTTCCGGGACTGAGTATGGCTACACCTTC
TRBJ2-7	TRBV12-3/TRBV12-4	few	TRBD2	CASSFPTGGQYF	TGTGCCAGCAGTTTCCCGACGGGAGGGCAGTACTTC
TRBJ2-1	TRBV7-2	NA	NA	CASSLYGSYNEQFF	TGTGCCAGCAGCTTGTACGGTTCCTACAATGAGCAGTTCTTC
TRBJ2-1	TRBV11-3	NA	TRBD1	CASSPTGGPGNEQFF	TGTGCCAGCAGCCCCACAGGGGGCCCGGGCAATGAGCAGTTCTTC
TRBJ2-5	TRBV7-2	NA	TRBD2	CASSFDTSGRNPQYF	TGTGCCAGCAGCTTTGATACTAGCGGGAGGAACCCCCAGTACTTC
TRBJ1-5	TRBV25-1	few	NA	CASRRGLAGDYQPQHF	TGTGCCAGCAGGAGGGGTCTCGCAGGGGATTATCAGCCCCAGCATTTT
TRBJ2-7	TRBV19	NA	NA	CASSIAGEYEQYF	TGTGCCAGTAGTATAGCGGGAGAATACGAGCAGTACTTC
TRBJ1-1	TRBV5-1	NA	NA	CASSLVGLSAAFF	TGCGCCAGCAGCTTGGTTGGACTTTCGGCGGCTTTCTTT
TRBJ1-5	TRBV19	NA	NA	CASAGVSRNQPQHF	TGTGCCAGTGCAGGGGTGAGCCGAAATCAGCCCCAGCATTTT
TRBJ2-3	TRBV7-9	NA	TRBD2	CASSSGRESDTQYF	TGTGCCAGCTCAAGCGGGAGGGAATCAGATACGCAGTATTTT
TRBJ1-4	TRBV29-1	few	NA	CSGRGTNEKLFF	TGCAGCGGGAGAGGAACTAATGAAAAACTGTTTTTT
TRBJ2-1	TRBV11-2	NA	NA	CASSLASSSYNEQFF	TGTGCCAGCAGCTTAGCCTCGAGCTCCTACAATGAGCAGTTCTTC
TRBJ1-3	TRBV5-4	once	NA	CASSFDSVSGNTIYF	TGTGCCAGCAGCTTTGACAGCGTCTCTGGAAACACCATATATTTT
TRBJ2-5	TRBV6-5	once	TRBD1	CASRGQGAYQETQYF	TGTGCCAGCAGAGGACAGGGGGCGTACCAAGAGACCCAGTACTTC
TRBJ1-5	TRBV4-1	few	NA	CASRLRLGESQPQHF	TGCGCCAGCAGGCTGCGTCTCGGGGAATCTCAGCCCCAGCATTTT
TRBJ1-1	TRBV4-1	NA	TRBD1	CASSQDGTVMNTEAFF	TGCGCCAGCAGCCAAGACGGGACAGTCATGAACACTGAAGCTTTCTTT
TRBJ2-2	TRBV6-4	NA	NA	CASSGSMSTGELFF	TGTGCCAGCTCGGGGAGTATGTCCACCGGGGAGCTGTTTTTT
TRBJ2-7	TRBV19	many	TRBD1	CASSPRTGSSYEQYF	TGTGCCAGTAGTCCCAGGACAGGGAGCTCCTACGAGCAGTACTTC
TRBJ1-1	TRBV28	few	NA	CASSLLRGGMKAFF	TGTGCCAGCAGTTTGCTAAGAGGCGGAATGAAAGCTTTCTTT
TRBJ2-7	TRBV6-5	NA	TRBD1	CASRQTGTGREQYF	TGTGCCAGCAGACAGACCGGGACAGGTCGGGAGCAGTACTTC
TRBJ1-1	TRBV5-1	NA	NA	CASSLAPVTNTEAFF	TGCGCCAGCAGCTTGGCCCCAGTTACGAACACTGAAGCTTTCTTT
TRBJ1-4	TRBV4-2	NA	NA	CASSQDQGGVSTNEKLFF	TGTGCCAGCAGCCAAGATCAGGGCGGGGTATCCACTAATGAAAAACTGTTTTTT
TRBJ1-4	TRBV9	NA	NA	CASSAGGGGYEKLFF	TGTGCCAGCAGCGCGGGGGGCGGTGGGTATGAAAAACTGTTTTTT
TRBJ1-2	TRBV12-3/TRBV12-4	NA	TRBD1	CASNPQGNYGYTF	TGTGCCAGCAACCCACAGGGGAACTATGGCTACACCTTC
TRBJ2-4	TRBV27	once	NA	CASSLQGVGKNIQYF	TGTGCCAGCAGTCTCCAAGGGGTTGGCAAAAACATTCAGTACTTC
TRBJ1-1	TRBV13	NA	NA	CASSFRPQGEAFF	TGTGCCAGCAGCTTCCGTCCTCAGGGCGAAGCTTTCTTT
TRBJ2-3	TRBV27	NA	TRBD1	CASSFGGQGARDTQYF	TGTGCCAGCAGCTTCGGGGGACAGGGGGCGAGGGATACGCAGTATTTT